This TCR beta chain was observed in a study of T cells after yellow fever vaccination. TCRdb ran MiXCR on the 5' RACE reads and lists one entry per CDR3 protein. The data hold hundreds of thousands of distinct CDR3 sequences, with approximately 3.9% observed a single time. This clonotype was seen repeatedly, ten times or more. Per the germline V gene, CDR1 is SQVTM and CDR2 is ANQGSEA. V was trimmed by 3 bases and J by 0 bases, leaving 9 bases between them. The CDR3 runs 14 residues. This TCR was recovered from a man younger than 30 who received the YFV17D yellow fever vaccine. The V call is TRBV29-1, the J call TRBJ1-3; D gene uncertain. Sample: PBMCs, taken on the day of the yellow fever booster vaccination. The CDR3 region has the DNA TGCAGCGTTGAGCGCGGGGTCTCTGGAAACACCATATATTTT. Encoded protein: CSVERGVSGNTIYF.